Below are 30 T cell receptor beta chains sequenced from a single sample in a study of T cell repertoires in cytomegalovirus infection. TCRdb re-called the reads with MiXCR, one entry per CDR3 protein. The sample has about 270,000 distinct CDR3 sequences; less than 25% are singletons. The antigens for these receptors are not known. Sequencing was performed on cultured PBMCs, taken from culture after CMV antigen stimulation. The receptors shown here come from a human donor in good health (CMV status not recorded). Some clones in this sample may be carry-over from other donors' samples.

In this sample, this clonotype turned up a few times. The chain joins TRBV7-2 to TRBJ2-2; D is ambiguous. The CDR3 has 16 residues. V lost 1 base to trimming and J lost 1 base, with 10 bases between them. Germline V gene lookup returns CDR1 SGHTA and CDR2 FQGNSA. The chain's CDR3 is CASSLGRHWNTGELFF. The CDR3 region has the DNA TGTGCCAGCAGCTTAGGGCGCCATTGGAACACCGGGGAGCTGTTTTTT.

This clonotype was seen at least ten times. The chain couples TRBV12-3 or TRBV12-4 to TRBJ2-2; D unclear. This CDR3 has 16 amino acids. Between the trimmed V and J ends, which lost 7 bases and 4 bases, there was a span of 19 bases. The CDR3 bases are TGTGCCAGCACCCCAGTGTCAGCCCCTACCACCGGGGAGCTGTTTTTT. Its protein is CASTPVSAPTTGELFF.

This clonotype came up a few times. The chain is built from TRBV6-5 and TRBJ2-2, with D perhaps TRBD2 (6 bases). Between the trimmed V and J ends, which lost 5 bases and 8 bases, there was a span of 18 bases. This CDR3 region has 15 residues. Germline V gene sequence: CDR1 MNHEY, CDR2 SVGAGI. The CDR3 here is CASSRPGTSLGELFF. The CDR3 coding sequence is TGTGCCAGCAGTCGTCCCGGGACTTCCCTAGGGGAGCTGTTTTTT.

This clonotype was seen a handful of times. The chain couples TRBV12-3 or TRBV12-4 to TRBJ1-2; D unresolved. The CDR3 has 13 amino acids. V lost 4 bases to trimming and J lost 2 bases, with 8 bases between them. The CDR3 DNA is TGTGCCAGCAGTTCGACGGTAAACTATGGCTACACCTTC. As protein: CASSSTVNYGYTF.

This clonotype was seen a handful of times. This chain links TRBV20-1 with TRBJ1-5, with D perhaps matching TRBD1 (5 bases). Deletions cut 2 bases from V and 7 bases from J, with 18 bases between. Germline V gene data show CDR1 as DFQATT and CDR2 as SNEGSKA (reference sequence). CDR3 length: 15 amino acids. CDR3 sequence (DNA): TGCAGTGCTAGAACAGGCGCGATAGGAGGCCAGCCCCAGCATTTT. Translated: CSARTGAIGGQPQHF.

This clonotype was picked up a small number of times. V usage is TRBV7-9 and J usage is TRBJ2-5; D ambiguous. Trimming shortened V by 6 bases and J by 2 bases, and 19 bases separated the two germline ends. The CDR3 loop spans 16 amino acids. The germline gives CDR1 SEHNR, CDR2 FQNEAQ (reference sequence). CDR3 bases: TGTGCCAGCAGATCAGGTTTCGGCGAGTTTCAAGAGACCCAGTACTTC. Translating gives CASRSGFGEFQETQYF.

This clonotype was detected only a few times. The genes are TRBV5-4 and TRBJ2-3; 13 nucleotides line up with TRBD2. The CDR3 covers 16 residues. Germline CDR1 reads SGHNT; CDR2 reads YYREEE (reference sequence). The J segment lost 2 bases and the V segment lost 4 bases, leaving 4 bases of the junction unmatched. CDR3 bases: TGTGCCAGCAGCGGCGGGACTAGCGGGAACACAGATACGCAGTATTTT. Amino acid sequence: CASSGGTSGNTDTQYF.

This clonotype has just a few counts. The chain carries TRBV11-2 and TRBJ2-3; 7 bases are shared with TRBD1. The CDR3 loop spans 15 amino acids. CDR1 and CDR2 from the germline V gene are SGHAT and FQNNGV. Trimming at V came to 5 bases and at J to 4 bases, leaving 9 bases not matched to a gene. DNA of the CDR3: TGTGCCAGCAGCACGACAGGGCGAAGTGCAGATACGCAGTATTTT. This codes for CASSTTGRSADTQYF.

This clonotype was seen a few times. This chain joins TRBV2 and TRBJ1-2; 8 nucleotides match TRBD1. The CDR3 covers 17 residues. V was pared by 5 bases and J by 4 bases, with 15 bases of the junction left unmatched. Germline values: CDR1 SNHLY, CDR2 FYNNEI. CDR3 nucleotide sequence: TGTGCCAGCAGTTCATCCATCGGACAGGGTATTACCTATGGCTACACCTTC. Amino acid sequence: CASSSSIGQGITYGYTF.

This clonotype came up a few times. The chain employs TRBV4-3 and TRBJ2-7; 9 bases are shared with TRBD1. V gave up 2 bases and J gave up 2 bases; unmatched junction bases: 4. The CDR3 runs to 15 residues. Germline V gives CDR1 LGHNA, CDR2 YSLEER. For the CDR3, the DNA is TGCGCCAGCAGCCAATTGACAGGGGGACCCTACGAGCAGTACTTC. As protein: CASSQLTGGPYEQYF.

This clonotype was observed a few times. The rearrangement joins TRBV24-1 to TRBJ2-5; no clear D. The germline V gene has CDR1 KGHDR and CDR2 SFDVKD. The germline V and J ends were trimmed by 1 base and 5 bases, with 7 bases remaining between them. The CDR3 spans 13 residues. CDR3 in DNA: TGTGCCACCAGTGATTTCCCGAGTGAGACCCAGTACTTC. Protein: CATSDFPSETQYF.

V and J are TRBV5-6 and TRBJ2-1; 15 nucleotides align to TRBD2. Trimming cost V 2 bases and J 7 bases; bases outside gene matches: 1. Germline V lookup: CDR1 SGHDT, CDR2 YYEEEE. The CDR3 consists of 15 residues. Written as DNA, the CDR3 is TGTGCCAGCAGCTTTGGACTAGCGGGAGGGAATGAGCAGTTCTTC. It yields the protein CASSFGLAGGNEQFF.

The sample holds a few counts of this clonotype. This chain uses TRBV12-3 or TRBV12-4 with TRBJ2-7; TRBD1 agrees at 8 bases. The CDR3 consists of 12 residues. Germline trimming cut 6 bases from V and 7 bases from J; bases unmatched to any gene: 5. The chain's CDR3 is CASSGQGAEQYV. The CDR3 nucleotides read TGTGCCAGCAGCGGACAGGGTGCAGAGCAGTACGTC.

The chain joins TRBV20-1 to TRBJ2-1, with 12 nucleotides matching TRBD2. CDR1 is DFQATT and CDR2 is SNEGSKA in the germline V gene (reference sequence). Trimming at V came to 6 bases and at J to 4 bases, leaving 4 bases not matched to a gene. The CDR3 is 14 residues long. CDR3 region: CSALLAGGYNEQFF. The CDR3 DNA follows: TGCAGTGCCCTTCTAGCGGGAGGGTACAATGAGCAGTTCTTC.

This clonotype has ten or more counts. CDR3 residues: CASSPKAPGQGAGNTIYF. Here the CDR3 DNA reads TGTGCCAGCTCACCAAAAGCGCCGGGACAGGGAGCTGGAAACACCATATATTTT. This sequence joins TRBV18 and TRBJ1-3, with 9 bases matching TRBD1. The CDR3 extends over 18 amino acids. Germline assignment: CDR1 KGHSH and CDR2 LQKENI. J was trimmed by 2 bases and V by 2 bases; bases with no gene match: 10.

The chain uses TRBV6-1 and TRBJ2-2; 9 nucleotides match TRBD2. CDR1 and CDR2 (germline): MNHNS, SASEGT. The CDR3 has 17 residues. The V segment lost 6 bases and the J segment 6 bases; nucleotides outside the gene matches: 14. CDR3 sequence reads: CASSPIVLAGIAGELFF. The CDR3 region has the DNA TGTGCCAGCAGCCCTATCGTGCTAGCGGGAATCGCCGGGGAGCTGTTTTTT.

CDR3 sequence: CASSTGSSTEAFF. The CDR3 DNA reads TGTGCCAGTAGTACAGGCAGTAGCACTGAAGCTTTCTTT. The chain has TRBV19 and TRBJ1-1, with D unclear. CDR1 is LNHDA, CDR2 SQIVND, per germline (reference sequence). The CDR3 covers 13 residues. Between the trimmed V and J ends, which lost 4 bases and 4 bases, there was a span of 10 bases.

The chain combines TRBV19 with TRBJ2-1; 7 bases map to TRBD2. Germline trimming cut 0 bases from V and 1 base from J; bases unmatched to any gene: 3. The germline gives CDR1 LNHDA, CDR2 SQIVND (reference sequence). CDR3 size: 16 residues. CDR3 sequence: CASSIDGSGSYNEQFF. In nucleotides, the CDR3 is TGTGCCAGTAGTATAGACGGTAGCGGGTCCTACAATGAGCAGTTCTTC.

This clonotype was counted ten times or more. The chain's CDR3 is CASTRVYNEQFF. CDR3 coding DNA: TGTGCCAGCACCAGAGTTTACAATGAGCAGTTCTTC. The V gene is TRBV7-2, the J gene TRBJ2-1; D remains ambiguous. V lost 7 bases and J 4 bases, leaving 8 bases between the germline ends. Germline V gene data show CDR1 as SGHTA and CDR2 as FQGNSA. The CDR3 has 12 residues.

The CDR3 DNA reads as TGTGCCAGCAGGACCTCTGGGGCCAACGTCCTGACTTTC. Translating gives CASRTSGANVLTF. The J gene is TRBJ2-6, the V gene TRBV6-2 or TRBV6-3; no reliable D call. The germline gives CDR1 MNHEY, CDR2 SVGEGT. V was cut by 6 bases and J by 0 bases, with 3 bases left in between. CDR3 length: 13 amino acids.

This clonotype was detected ten times or more. The chain has TRBV7-8 and TRBJ2-7; 8 bases match TRBD2. Per germline, CDR1 SGHVS and CDR2 FQNEAQ. The CDR3 totals 14 residues. J gave up 0 bases and V 5 bases, and 3 bases lay outside the gene matches. CDR3 nucleotides: TGTGCCAGCAGCGCCAGCGGGAGCTCCTACGAGCAGTACTTC. Translation: CASSASGSSYEQYF.

This clonotype was recorded a few times. This chain uses TRBV9 with TRBJ1-6; D gene ambiguous. The V gene's germline CDR1 is SGDLS and CDR2 YYNGEE. This CDR3 has 15 residues. The V end lost 0 bases, the J end lost 7 bases, and 11 bases lay between the germline ends. CDR3 residues: CASSVDPGSNSPLHF. As DNA, the CDR3 is TGTGCCAGCAGCGTAGATCCGGGGAGCAATTCACCCCTCCACTTT.

This clonotype appeared many times. In nucleotides, the CDR3 is TGTGCCAGCAGCTCCGACCAGGGGCCTGATACGCAGTATTTT. Amino acids: CASSSDQGPDTQYF. This chain links TRBV7-7 with TRBJ2-3; D might be TRBD1 (6 bases). Germline assignment: CDR1 SSHAT and CDR2 FNYEAQ (reference sequence). The CDR3 is 14 amino acids. V lost 4 bases and J 6 bases, leaving 14 bases between the germline ends.

The rearrangement uses TRBV10-3 and TRBJ1-5; D is unclear. Trimming pared 3 bases from V and 3 bases from J, leaving 12 bases between. The length of the CDR3 is 15 residues. Per germline, CDR1 ENHRY and CDR2 SYGVKD. CDR3 bases: TGTGCCATCAGTGACCCCCCGGGTGACAATCAGCCCCAGCATTTT. Protein sequence: CAISDPPGDNQPQHF.

This clonotype was observed many times. CDR3 region: CASSSQGLAGGEQYF. The CDR3 nucleotides are TGTGCCAGCAGCTCGCAGGGACTAGCGGGAGGCGAGCAGTACTTC. The rearrangement joins TRBV7-2 to TRBJ2-7; 15 nucleotides align to TRBD2. The CDR3 is 15 residues long. In germline, CDR1 is SGHTA, CDR2 FQGNSA. V trimming: 4 bases; J trimming: 6 bases; junction bases outside the gene matches: 4.

The genes are TRBV5-4 and TRBJ2-1; 10 nucleotides align to TRBD2. V dropped 3 bases and J dropped 4; count of bases not matched to a gene: 7. This CDR3 region has 16 residues. Germline CDR1 and CDR2: SGHNT and YYREEE (reference sequence). The DNA for the CDR3 is TGTGCCAGCAGCTCACCGACTAGCGGGCTTTACAATGAGCAGTTCTTC. It codes for CASSSPTSGLYNEQFF.

About this clonotype itself: Germline and junction disagree at one end, which may indicate a read error. The chain recombines TRBV12-3 or TRBV12-4 with TRBJ1-1; no clear D. This CDR3 has 13 residues. CDR3 DNA sequence: TGTGCCAGCAGGCCTTATGGGAACACTGAAGCTGTCTTT. Translation: CASRPYGNTEAVF.

This clonotype was recorded many times. The rearrangement joins TRBV7-2 to TRBJ2-5; TRBD2 matches at 12 bases. The CDR3 length is 17 residues. After removal of 2 bases from V and 5 bases from J, the junction contained 9 bases not matched to a gene. Germline V CDR1 and CDR2: SGHTA, FQGNSA. The CDR3 nucleotides are TGTGCCAGCAGCTTACAGCCCCCTAGCGGGAGGGGGGAGACCCAGTACTTC. The encoded protein is CASSLQPPSGRGETQYF.

V usage is TRBV4-1 and J usage is TRBJ2-3; D gene uncertain. CDR3 length: 15 amino acids. The germline V gene has CDR1 MGHRA and CDR2 YSYEKL. Trimming removed 2 bases from V and 6 bases from J, with 15 bases in between. The CDR3 loop reads CASSQKPFLGDTQYF. The CDR3 coding sequence is TGCGCCAGCAGCCAAAAGCCTTTTCTAGGGGATACGCAGTATTTT.

The chain employs TRBV2 and TRBJ1-1, with D uncertain. The germline V gene encodes CDR1 SNHLY and CDR2 FYNNEI. The CDR3 is 10 amino acids. V lost 10 bases, J lost 3 bases, and 6 bases lay in between. CDR3 nucleotides: TGTGCCACAGGACACACTGAAGCTTTCTTT. Its translation: CATGHTEAFF.